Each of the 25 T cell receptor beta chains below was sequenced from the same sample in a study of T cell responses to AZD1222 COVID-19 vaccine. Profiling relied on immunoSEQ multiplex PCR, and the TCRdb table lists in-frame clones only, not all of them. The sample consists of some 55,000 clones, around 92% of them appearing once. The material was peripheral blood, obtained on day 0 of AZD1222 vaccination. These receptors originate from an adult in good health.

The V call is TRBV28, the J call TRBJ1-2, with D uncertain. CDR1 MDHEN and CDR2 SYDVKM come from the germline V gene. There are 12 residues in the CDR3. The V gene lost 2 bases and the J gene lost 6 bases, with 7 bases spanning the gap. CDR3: CASSLGWHGYTF. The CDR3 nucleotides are TGTGCCAGCAGTTTAGGTTGGCATGGCTACACCTTC.

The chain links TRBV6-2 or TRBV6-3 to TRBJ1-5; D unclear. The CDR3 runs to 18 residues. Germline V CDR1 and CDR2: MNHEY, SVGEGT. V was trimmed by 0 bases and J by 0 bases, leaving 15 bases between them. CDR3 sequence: CASSYSRAAGYSNQPQHF. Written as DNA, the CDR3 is TGTGCCAGCAGTTACTCTAGGGCGGCAGGTTATAGCAATCAGCCCCAGCATTTT.

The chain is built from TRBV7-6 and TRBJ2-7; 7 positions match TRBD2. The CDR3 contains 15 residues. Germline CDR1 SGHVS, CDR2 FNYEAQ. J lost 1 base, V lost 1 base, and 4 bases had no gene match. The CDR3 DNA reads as TGTGCCAGCAGCTTAGGGCCTAGCGGATCCTACGAGCAGTACTTC. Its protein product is CASSLGPSGSYEQYF. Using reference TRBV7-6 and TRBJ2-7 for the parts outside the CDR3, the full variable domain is GAGVSQSPRYKVTKRGQDVALRCDPISGHVSLYWYRQALGQGPEFLTYFNYEAQQDKSGLPNDRFSAERPEGSISTLTIQRTEQRDSAMYRCASSLGPSGSYEQYFGPGTRLTVT.

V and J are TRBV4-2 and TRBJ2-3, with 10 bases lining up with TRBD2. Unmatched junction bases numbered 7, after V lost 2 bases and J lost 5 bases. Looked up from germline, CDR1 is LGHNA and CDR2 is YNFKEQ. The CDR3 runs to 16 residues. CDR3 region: CASSQLGLAGVDTQYF. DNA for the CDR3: TGTGCCAGCAGCCAATTGGGTCTAGCGGGAGTAGATACGCAGTATTTT.

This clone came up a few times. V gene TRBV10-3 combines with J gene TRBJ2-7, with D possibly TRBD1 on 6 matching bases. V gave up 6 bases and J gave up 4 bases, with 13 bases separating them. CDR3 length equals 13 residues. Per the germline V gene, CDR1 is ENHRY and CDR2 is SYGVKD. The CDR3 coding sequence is TGTGCCATCAGCAAGGACAGTGGGTACGAGCAGTACTTC. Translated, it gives CAISKDSGYEQYF.

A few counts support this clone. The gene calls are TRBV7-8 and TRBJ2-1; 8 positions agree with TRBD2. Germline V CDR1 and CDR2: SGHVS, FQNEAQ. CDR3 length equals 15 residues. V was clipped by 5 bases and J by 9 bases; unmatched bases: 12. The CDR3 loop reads CASSASGTRGGEQFF. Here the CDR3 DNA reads TGTGCCAGCAGCGCCTCCGGGACTAGAGGGGGTGAGCAGTTCTTC.

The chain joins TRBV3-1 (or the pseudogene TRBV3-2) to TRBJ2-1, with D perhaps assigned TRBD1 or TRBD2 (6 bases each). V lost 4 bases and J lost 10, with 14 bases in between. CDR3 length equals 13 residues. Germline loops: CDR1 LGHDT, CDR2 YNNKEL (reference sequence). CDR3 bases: TGTGCCAGCAGCCCTCGGGGGCTCCGGGAGCAGTTCTTC. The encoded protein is CASSPRGLREQFF.

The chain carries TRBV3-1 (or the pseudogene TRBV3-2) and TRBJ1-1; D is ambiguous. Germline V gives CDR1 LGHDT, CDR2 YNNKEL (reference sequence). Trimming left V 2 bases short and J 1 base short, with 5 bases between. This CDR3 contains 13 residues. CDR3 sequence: CASSQLTNTEAFF. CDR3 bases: TGTGCCAGCAGCCAACTGACGAACACTGAAGCTTTCTTT.

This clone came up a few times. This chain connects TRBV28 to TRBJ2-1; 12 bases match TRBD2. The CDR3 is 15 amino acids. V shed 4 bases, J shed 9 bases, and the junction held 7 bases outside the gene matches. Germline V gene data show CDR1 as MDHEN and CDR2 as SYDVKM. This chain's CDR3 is CASSSRLAGAGEQFF. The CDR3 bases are TGTGCCAGCAGTTCCCGACTAGCGGGAGCGGGTGAGCAGTTCTTC.

In DNA, the CDR3 is TGTGCCAGCAGCCAACGGGTCCAAGAGACCCAGTACTTC. This codes for CASSQRVQETQYF. The J gene is TRBJ2-5, the V gene TRBV3-1 (or the pseudogene TRBV3-2); D is undetermined. V dropped 2 bases and J dropped 1 base, with 5 bases sitting between them. The CDR3 runs to 13 residues. Germline V CDR1 and CDR2: LGHDT, YNNKEL (reference sequence).

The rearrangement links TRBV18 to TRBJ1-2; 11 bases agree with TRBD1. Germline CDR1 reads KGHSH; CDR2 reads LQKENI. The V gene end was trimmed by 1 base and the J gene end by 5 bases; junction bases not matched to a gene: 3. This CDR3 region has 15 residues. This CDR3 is CASSPLDRGPYGYTF. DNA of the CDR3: TGTGCCAGCTCACCACTGGACAGGGGGCCATATGGCTACACCTTC. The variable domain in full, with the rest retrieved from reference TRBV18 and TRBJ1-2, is NAGVMQNPRHLVRRRGQEARLRCSPMKGHSHVYWYRQLPEEGLKFMVYLQKENIIDESGMPKERFSAEFPKEGPSILRIQQVVRGDSAAYFCASSPLDRGPYGYTFGSGTRLTVV.

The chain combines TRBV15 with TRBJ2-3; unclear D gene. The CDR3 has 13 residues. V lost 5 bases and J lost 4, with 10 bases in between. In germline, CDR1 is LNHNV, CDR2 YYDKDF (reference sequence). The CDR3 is CATSHLWADTQYF. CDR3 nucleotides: TGTGCCACCAGCCACCTGTGGGCAGATACGCAGTATTTT.

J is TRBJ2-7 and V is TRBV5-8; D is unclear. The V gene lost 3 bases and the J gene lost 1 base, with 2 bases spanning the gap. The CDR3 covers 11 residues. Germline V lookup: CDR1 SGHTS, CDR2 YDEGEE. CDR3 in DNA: TGTGCCAGCAGCTCGTCCTACGAGCAGTACTTC. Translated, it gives CASSSSYEQYF.

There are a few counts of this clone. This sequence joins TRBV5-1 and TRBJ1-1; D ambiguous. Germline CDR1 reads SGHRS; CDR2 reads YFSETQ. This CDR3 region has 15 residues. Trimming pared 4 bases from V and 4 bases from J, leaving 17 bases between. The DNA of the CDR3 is TGCGCCAGCAGCCCGCAGATTCAGGTTCCCACTGAAGCTTTCTTT. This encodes CASSPQIQVPTEAFF. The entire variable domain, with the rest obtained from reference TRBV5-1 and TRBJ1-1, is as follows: KAGVTQTPRYLIKTRGQQVTLSCSPISGHRSVSWYQQTPGQGLQFLFEYFSETQRNKGNFPGRFSGRQFSNSRSEMNVSTLELGDSALYLCASSPQIQVPTEAFFGQGTRLTVV.

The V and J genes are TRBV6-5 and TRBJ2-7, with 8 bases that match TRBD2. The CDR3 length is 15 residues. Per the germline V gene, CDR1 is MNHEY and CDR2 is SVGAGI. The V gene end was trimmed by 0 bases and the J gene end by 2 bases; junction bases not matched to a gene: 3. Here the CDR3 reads CASSYSSGGTYEQYF. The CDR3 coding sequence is TGTGCCAGCAGTTACTCATCGGGGGGGACCTACGAGCAGTACTTC.

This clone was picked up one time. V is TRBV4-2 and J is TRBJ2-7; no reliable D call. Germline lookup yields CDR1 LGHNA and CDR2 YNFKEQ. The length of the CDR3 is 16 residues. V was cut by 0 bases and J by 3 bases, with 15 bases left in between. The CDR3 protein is CASSQDGEQAVYEQYF. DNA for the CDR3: TGTGCCAGCAGCCAAGATGGAGAGCAGGCCGTCTACGAGCAGTACTTC.

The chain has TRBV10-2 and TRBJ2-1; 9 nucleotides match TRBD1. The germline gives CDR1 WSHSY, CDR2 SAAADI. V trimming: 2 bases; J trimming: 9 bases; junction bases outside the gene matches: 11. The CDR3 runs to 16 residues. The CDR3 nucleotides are TGCGCCAGCAGTGAGGGGACCGGGACAGGGAGGGTTGAGCAGTTCTTC. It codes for CASSEGTGTGRVEQFF.

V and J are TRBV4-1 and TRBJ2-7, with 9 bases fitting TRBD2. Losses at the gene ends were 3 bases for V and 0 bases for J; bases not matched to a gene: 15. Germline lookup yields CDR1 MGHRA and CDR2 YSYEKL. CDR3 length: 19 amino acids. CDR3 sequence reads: CASSQDRGGAGGSSYEQYF. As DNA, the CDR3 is TGCGCCAGCAGCCAGGACCGGGGGGGAGCGGGAGGTAGCTCCTACGAGCAGTACTTC.

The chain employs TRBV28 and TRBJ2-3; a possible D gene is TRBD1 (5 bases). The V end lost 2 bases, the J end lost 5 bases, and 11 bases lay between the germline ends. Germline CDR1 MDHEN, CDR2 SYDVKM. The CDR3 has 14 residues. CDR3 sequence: CASSLQGKRDTQYF. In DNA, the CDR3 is TGTGCCAGCAGTTTACAGGGTAAACGAGATACGCAGTATTTT.

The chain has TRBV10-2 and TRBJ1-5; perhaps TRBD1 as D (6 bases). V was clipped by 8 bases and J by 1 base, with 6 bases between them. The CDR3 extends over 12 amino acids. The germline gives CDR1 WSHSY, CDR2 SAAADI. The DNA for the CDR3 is TGCGCCAGCGGACAGAGCAATCAGCCCCAGCATTTT. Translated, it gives CASGQSNQPQHF.

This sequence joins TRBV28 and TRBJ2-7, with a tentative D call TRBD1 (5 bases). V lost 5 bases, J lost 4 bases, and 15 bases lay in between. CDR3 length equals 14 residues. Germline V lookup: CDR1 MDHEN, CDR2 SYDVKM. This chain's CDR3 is CASSPPGRNYEQYF. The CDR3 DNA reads TGTGCCAGCAGTCCTCCAGGGCGGAATTACGAGCAGTACTTC. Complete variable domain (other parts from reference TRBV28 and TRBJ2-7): DVKVTQSSRYLVKRTGEKVFLECVQDMDHENMFWYRQDPGLGLRLIYFSYDVKMKEKGDIPEGYSVSREKKERFSLILESASTNQTSMYLCASSPPGRNYEQYFGPGTRLTVT.

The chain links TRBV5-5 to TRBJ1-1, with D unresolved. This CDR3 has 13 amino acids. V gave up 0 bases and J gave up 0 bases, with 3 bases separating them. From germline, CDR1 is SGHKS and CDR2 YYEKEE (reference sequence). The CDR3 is CASSLDVNTEAFF. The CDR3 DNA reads TGTGCCAGCAGCTTGGATGTGAACACTGAAGCTTTCTTT.

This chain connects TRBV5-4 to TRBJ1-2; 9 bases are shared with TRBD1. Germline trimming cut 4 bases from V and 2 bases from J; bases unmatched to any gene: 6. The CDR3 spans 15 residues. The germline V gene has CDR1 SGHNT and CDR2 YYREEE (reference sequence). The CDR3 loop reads CASSIPGQGNYGYTF. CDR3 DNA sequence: TGTGCCAGCAGCATTCCGGGACAGGGCAACTATGGCTACACCTTC. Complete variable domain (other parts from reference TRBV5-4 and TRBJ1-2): ETGVTQSPTHLIKTRGQQVTLRCSSQSGHNTVSWYQQALGQGPQFIFQYYREEENGRGNFPPRFSGLQFPNYSSELNVNALELDDSALYLCASSIPGQGNYGYTFGSGTRLTVV.

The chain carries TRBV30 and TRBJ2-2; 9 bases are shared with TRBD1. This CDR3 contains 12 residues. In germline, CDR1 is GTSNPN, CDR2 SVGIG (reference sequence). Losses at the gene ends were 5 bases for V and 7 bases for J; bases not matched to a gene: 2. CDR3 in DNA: TGTGCCTGGGGGACAGGGTTCGGGGAGCTGTTTTTT. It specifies CAWGTGFGELFF.

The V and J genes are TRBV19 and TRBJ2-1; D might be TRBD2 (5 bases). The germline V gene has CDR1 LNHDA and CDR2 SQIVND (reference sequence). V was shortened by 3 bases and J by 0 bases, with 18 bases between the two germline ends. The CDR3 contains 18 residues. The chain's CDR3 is CASSMGGSYSGSYNEQFF. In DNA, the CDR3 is TGTGCCAGTAGTATGGGCGGGTCTTACTCCGGCTCCTACAATGAGCAGTTCTTC.